This is a list of T cell receptor beta chains from one sample in a study of CD8+CD57+ T cells in acquired aplastic anemia. TCRdb reprocessed the reads with MiXCR, giving one entry per CDR3 protein. In the table there are roughly 100,000 distinct CDR3 sequences, around 68% of which are singletons. Material for sequencing was sorted CD4+, CD8+, or CD8+CD57+ T cells (not recorded which) from PBMCs. Receptors originate from a human donor with aplastic anemia. Both conserved end residues are part of each CDR3. D genes are given only for firm matches. Some rows have no size entry. The others give once, few or many, or a class for an expanded clone.

v_gene: TRBV7-9
abundance: -
len: 11
d_gene: -
j_gene: TRBJ2-5
CDR3nt: TGTGCCAGGGGACTCAATGGGGCCCAGTACTTC
CDR3aa: CARGLNGAQYF

v_gene: TRBV19
abundance: many
len: 17
d_gene: TRBD2
j_gene: TRBJ2-1
CDR3nt: TGTGCCAGTAGTATAGATTTATCCAGCGGGATCTACAATGAGCAGTTCTTC
CDR3aa: CASSIDLSSGIYNEQFF

v_gene: TRBV24-1
abundance: once
len: 11
d_gene: -
j_gene: TRBJ2-5
CDR3nt: TGTGCCACCAGTACCGGGGAGACCCAGTACTTC
CDR3aa: CATSTGETQYF

v_gene: TRBV19
abundance: -
len: 15
d_gene: -
j_gene: TRBJ1-5
CDR3nt: TGTGCCAGTAGTATAGTCGCCAGCTCGGGACAGCCCCAGCATTTT
CDR3aa: CASSIVASSGQPQHF

v_gene: TRBV7-8
abundance: few
len: 12
d_gene: -
j_gene: TRBJ1-1
CDR3nt: TGTGCCAGCAGCCCGTGGTCAGCTGAAGCTTTCTTT
CDR3aa: CASSPWSAEAFF

v_gene: TRBV10-3
abundance: -
len: 16
d_gene: -
j_gene: TRBJ2-7
CDR3nt: TGTGCCATCAGGGAGACTGATGCGGCTGGCTCCTACGAGCAGTACTTC
CDR3aa: CAIRETDAAGSYEQYF

v_gene: TRBV19
abundance: -
len: 15
d_gene: -
j_gene: TRBJ2-7
CDR3nt: TGTGCCAGTAGCGGAGGAACGGACGGTTCCTACGAGCAGTACTTC
CDR3aa: CASSGGTDGSYEQYF

v_gene: TRBV10-3
abundance: -
len: 14
d_gene: -
j_gene: TRBJ1-6
CDR3nt: TGTGCCATTCGCGGGCAGGGGCATAATTCACCCCTCCACTTT
CDR3aa: CAIRGQGHNSPLHF

v_gene: TRBV20-1
abundance: -
len: 15
d_gene: TRBD2
j_gene: TRBJ2-7
CDR3nt: TGCAGTGCTGACCCCCTGCGCGGGAGGGACTACGAGCAGTACTTC
CDR3aa: CSADPLRGRDYEQYF

v_gene: TRBV7-3
abundance: few
len: 13
d_gene: -
j_gene: TRBJ2-7
CDR3nt: TGTGCCAGCAGCTACTCCCAAGCCTACGAGCAGTACTTC
CDR3aa: CASSYSQAYEQYF

v_gene: TRBV7-8
abundance: -
len: 12
d_gene: -
j_gene: TRBJ2-3
CDR3nt: TGTGCCAGCAGCTTAGAGTGGGATACGCAGTATTTT
CDR3aa: CASSLEWDTQYF

v_gene: TRBV19
abundance: -
len: 14
d_gene: -
j_gene: TRBJ2-5
CDR3nt: TGTGCCAGTAGGCAACAGGGTGGTGTGGAGACCCAGTACTTC
CDR3aa: CASRQQGGVETQYF

v_gene: TRBV9
abundance: once
len: 14
d_gene: -
j_gene: TRBJ2-7
CDR3nt: TGTGCCAGCAGCGTAGAAGACTCCTCCTACGAGCAGTACTTC
CDR3aa: CASSVEDSSYEQYF

v_gene: TRBV5-1
abundance: -
len: 15
d_gene: TRBD1
j_gene: TRBJ2-7
CDR3nt: TGCGCCAGCAGCTTGGCCGGGGACAGTGCCTACGAGCAGTACTTC
CDR3aa: CASSLAGDSAYEQYF

v_gene: TRBV24-1
abundance: -
len: 15
d_gene: -
j_gene: TRBJ1-1
CDR3nt: TGTGCCACCAGTGATTCTATCGCGGGGGGGACTGAAGCTTTCTTT
CDR3aa: CATSDSIAGGTEAFF

v_gene: TRBV20-1
abundance: -
len: 13
d_gene: -
j_gene: TRBJ2-7
CDR3nt: TGCAGTGCTAGAGCCGGCCTTGGGTACGAGCAGTACTTC
CDR3aa: CSARAGLGYEQYF

v_gene: TRBV29-1
abundance: -
len: 15
d_gene: -
j_gene: TRBJ2-7
CDR3nt: TGCAGCGTTGCGGGGGGCCGGGACAGCCCCTACGAGCAGTACTTC
CDR3aa: CSVAGGRDSPYEQYF

v_gene: TRBV5-1
abundance: -
len: 15
d_gene: TRBD2
j_gene: TRBJ2-7
CDR3nt: TGCGCCAGCAGCGCGGGGGGACTAGGGCCCTACGAGCAGTACTTC
CDR3aa: CASSAGGLGPYEQYF

v_gene: TRBV29-1
abundance: -
len: 12
d_gene: -
j_gene: TRBJ2-3
CDR3nt: TGCAGCGTTGATCTCCCAGGAGATACGCAGTATTTT
CDR3aa: CSVDLPGDTQYF

v_gene: TRBV6-1
abundance: many
len: 15
d_gene: -
j_gene: TRBJ2-2
CDR3nt: TGTGCCAGCACCAACGTCAGGGTGTACACCGGGGAGCTGTTTTTT
CDR3aa: CASTNVRVYTGELFF

v_gene: TRBV20-1
abundance: -
len: 14
d_gene: -
j_gene: TRBJ1-1
CDR3nt: TGCAGTGCTAGAGTAGGGGACCGGGACACTGAAGCTCTCTTT
CDR3aa: CSARVGDRDTEALF

v_gene: TRBV20-1
abundance: -
len: 12
d_gene: TRBD2
j_gene: TRBJ2-5
CDR3nt: TGCAGTGCAGCAGGTAGCGGGAAGACCCAGTACTTC
CDR3aa: CSAAGSGKTQYF

v_gene: TRBV20-1
abundance: -
len: 14
d_gene: -
j_gene: TRBJ2-3
CDR3nt: TGCAGTGCTAGAGTAGGCTTGGCCCCAGATACGCAGTATTTT
CDR3aa: CSARVGLAPDTQYF

v_gene: TRBV20-1
abundance: -
len: 14
d_gene: TRBD2
j_gene: TRBJ2-5
CDR3nt: TGCAGTGCTCTGACGCGGGGAGGGGCGGAGACCCAGTACTTC
CDR3aa: CSALTRGGAETQYF

v_gene: TRBV20-1
abundance: -
len: 14
d_gene: TRBD2
j_gene: TRBJ2-5
CDR3nt: TGCAGTGCGATTAGCGGGGGGGCCGAGGAGACCCAGTACTTC
CDR3aa: CSAISGGAEETQYF

v_gene: TRBV5-8
abundance: -
len: 14
d_gene: TRBD1
j_gene: TRBJ2-1
CDR3nt: TGTGCCAGCAGTTTACAGGGGGCTCTTGGTGAGCAGTTCTTC
CDR3aa: CASSLQGALGEQFF

v_gene: TRBV15
abundance: -
len: 14
d_gene: TRBD2
j_gene: TRBJ2-5
CDR3nt: TGTGCCACCAGTACGCGGGGGGGCTCAGAGACCCAGTACTTC
CDR3aa: CATSTRGGSETQYF

v_gene: TRBV14
abundance: -
len: 13
d_gene: -
j_gene: TRBJ1-5
CDR3nt: TGTGCCAGCAGCCCCTCTATCAGCCAGCCCCAGCATTTT
CDR3aa: CASSPSISQPQHF

v_gene: TRBV11-2
abundance: many
len: 16
d_gene: TRBD2
j_gene: TRBJ2-7
CDR3nt: TGTGCCAGCAGCCCCCGGACTAGCGGGCGCTCCTACGAGCAGTACTTC
CDR3aa: CASSPRTSGRSYEQYF

v_gene: TRBV7-9
abundance: -
len: 12
d_gene: TRBD2
j_gene: TRBJ2-3
CDR3nt: TGTGCCAGCGTCTTTAGCGGGGATACGCAGTATTTT
CDR3aa: CASVFSGDTQYF

v_gene: TRBV29-1
abundance: -
len: 13
d_gene: -
j_gene: TRBJ1-1
CDR3nt: TGCAGCGTTGAAGGTGGGAAACGGACTGAAGCTTTCTTT
CDR3aa: CSVEGGKRTEAFF

v_gene: TRBV7-2
abundance: -
len: 13
d_gene: -
j_gene: TRBJ2-3
CDR3nt: TGTGCCAGCAGCTTACAGGGGGGGGATACGCAGTATTTT
CDR3aa: CASSLQGGDTQYF

v_gene: TRBV7-9
abundance: -
len: 14
d_gene: -
j_gene: TRBJ1-2
CDR3nt: TGTGCCAGCAGCTTGGGACGGAGTAACTATGGCTACACCTTC
CDR3aa: CASSLGRSNYGYTF

v_gene: TRBV5-6
abundance: many
len: 15
d_gene: -
j_gene: TRBJ2-1
CDR3nt: TGTGCCAGCAGCTCCGAGCGGACCCTATACAATGAGCAGTTCTTC
CDR3aa: CASSSERTLYNEQFF

v_gene: TRBV7-2
abundance: -
len: 15
d_gene: TRBD1
j_gene: TRBJ1-2
CDR3nt: TGTGCCAGCAGCCAGGTGGGGACAGGGGGATATGGCTACACCTTC
CDR3aa: CASSQVGTGGYGYTF

v_gene: TRBV20-1
abundance: -
len: 16
d_gene: TRBD2
j_gene: TRBJ2-7
CDR3nt: TGCAGTGCTAGAGGCTCCGGGACTAGCTCTATCTACGAGCAGTACTTC
CDR3aa: CSARGSGTSSIYEQYF

v_gene: TRBV7-2
abundance: -
len: 13
d_gene: -
j_gene: TRBJ1-2
CDR3nt: TGTGCCAGCAGCCCCTTTCCGATGGATGGCTACACCTTC
CDR3aa: CASSPFPMDGYTF

v_gene: TRBV27
abundance: -
len: 11
d_gene: TRBD1
j_gene: TRBJ1-2
CDR3nt: TGTGCCAGCAGGACAGGGAATGGCTACACCTTC
CDR3aa: CASRTGNGYTF

v_gene: TRBV6-1
abundance: -
len: 14
d_gene: TRBD2
j_gene: TRBJ2-7
CDR3nt: TGTGCCAGCAGTGGGGAGGGGCCTTCCTACGAGCAGTACTTC
CDR3aa: CASSGEGPSYEQYF

v_gene: TRBV29-1
abundance: few
len: 12
d_gene: -
j_gene: TRBJ1-2
CDR3nt: TGCAGCGTTGAAGATCGGAGGGATGGCTACACCTTC
CDR3aa: CSVEDRRDGYTF

v_gene: TRBV7-8
abundance: -
len: 12
d_gene: -
j_gene: TRBJ2-7
CDR3nt: TGTGCCAGCAGTTCCGGATTTTACGAGCAGTACTTC
CDR3aa: CASSSGFYEQYF

v_gene: TRBV10-3
abundance: -
len: 15
d_gene: -
j_gene: TRBJ1-1
CDR3nt: TGTGCCATCAGCCTTAATCTGGGGGTGAACACTGAAGCTTTCTTT
CDR3aa: CAISLNLGVNTEAFF

v_gene: TRBV5-8
abundance: -
len: 14
d_gene: TRBD1
j_gene: TRBJ1-2
CDR3nt: TGTGCCAGCAGCGCCAAGACAGGGAACTATGGCTACACCTTC
CDR3aa: CASSAKTGNYGYTF

v_gene: TRBV7-8
abundance: once
len: 13
d_gene: -
j_gene: TRBJ2-7
CDR3nt: TGTGCCAGCAGCCTAGGGGGGAACTACGAGCAGTACTTC
CDR3aa: CASSLGGNYEQYF

v_gene: TRBV2
abundance: -
len: 15
d_gene: TRBD2
j_gene: TRBJ2-3
CDR3nt: TGTGCCAGCAGTGACTGGGGGAGGGGCACAGATACGCAGTATTTT
CDR3aa: CASSDWGRGTDTQYF

v_gene: TRBV29-1
abundance: -
len: 14
d_gene: -
j_gene: TRBJ1-3
CDR3nt: TGCAGCGTTGATGGGATCCTCTCTGGAAACACCATATATTTT
CDR3aa: CSVDGILSGNTIYF

v_gene: TRBV2
abundance: -
len: 15
d_gene: TRBD2
j_gene: TRBJ2-5
CDR3nt: TGTGCCAGCAGACGACTAGCGGGGGCACAAGAGACCCAGTACTTC
CDR3aa: CASRRLAGAQETQYF

v_gene: TRBV25-1
abundance: -
len: 12
d_gene: -
j_gene: TRBJ2-7
CDR3nt: TGTGCCAGCAGGGTCGGGTTTTACGAGCAGTACTTC
CDR3aa: CASRVGFYEQYF

v_gene: TRBV6-1
abundance: -
len: 13
d_gene: -
j_gene: TRBJ2-7
CDR3nt: TGTGCCAGCAGTGAGACAGTCTCCTACGAGCAGTACTTC
CDR3aa: CASSETVSYEQYF

v_gene: TRBV28
abundance: once
len: 14
d_gene: -
j_gene: TRBJ1-2
CDR3nt: TGTGCCACCAGAGGGGACCGCCTTATCTATGGCTACACCTTC
CDR3aa: CATRGDRLIYGYTF

v_gene: TRBV20-1
abundance: -
len: 13
d_gene: -
j_gene: TRBJ1-1
CDR3nt: TGCAGTGCTAGTGGCCATATGAACACTGAAGCTTTCTTT
CDR3aa: CSASGHMNTEAFF

v_gene: TRBV24-1
abundance: -
len: 14
d_gene: -
j_gene: TRBJ2-1
CDR3nt: TGTGCCACCAGTGAAGCTCTCCGACGGAGTGAGCAGTTCTTC
CDR3aa: CATSEALRRSEQFF

v_gene: TRBV6-2/TRBV6-3
abundance: -
len: 14
d_gene: -
j_gene: TRBJ1-6
CDR3nt: TGTGCCAGCAGCCTAGACAGCGCAAATTCACCCCTCCACTTT
CDR3aa: CASSLDSANSPLHF

v_gene: TRBV10-3
abundance: once
len: 15
d_gene: -
j_gene: TRBJ2-7
CDR3nt: TGTGCCATCAGTGAGTCGCGGACCCCTAAGGACGAGCAGTACTTC
CDR3aa: CAISESRTPKDEQYF

v_gene: TRBV19
abundance: -
len: 13
d_gene: -
j_gene: TRBJ1-5
CDR3nt: TGTGCCAGTAGGAGGGAGGGCCCCCAGCCCCAGCATTTT
CDR3aa: CASRREGPQPQHF

v_gene: TRBV4-1
abundance: -
len: 15
d_gene: TRBD2
j_gene: TRBJ2-7
CDR3nt: TGTGCCAGCAGCCAAGTGGATGGGACTAGCCGCGAGCAGTACTTC
CDR3aa: CASSQVDGTSREQYF

v_gene: TRBV24-1
abundance: -
len: 13
d_gene: -
j_gene: TRBJ1-6
CDR3nt: TGTGCCACCAGTGCACAGTACAATTCACCCCCCCACTTT
CDR3aa: CATSAQYNSPPHF

v_gene: TRBV2
abundance: -
len: 12
d_gene: -
j_gene: TRBJ1-1
CDR3nt: TGTGCCAGCGGCAGGGGTACCACTGAAGCTTTCTTT
CDR3aa: CASGRGTTEAFF